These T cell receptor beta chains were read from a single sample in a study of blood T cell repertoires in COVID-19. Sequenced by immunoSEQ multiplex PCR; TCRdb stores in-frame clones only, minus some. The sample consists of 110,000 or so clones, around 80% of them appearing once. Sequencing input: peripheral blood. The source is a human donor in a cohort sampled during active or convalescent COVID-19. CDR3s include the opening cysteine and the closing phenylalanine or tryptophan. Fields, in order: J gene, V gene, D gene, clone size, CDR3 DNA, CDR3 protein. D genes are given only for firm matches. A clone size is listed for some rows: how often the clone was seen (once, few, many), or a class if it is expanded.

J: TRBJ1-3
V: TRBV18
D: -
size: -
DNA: TGTGCCAGCTCACCAGATTCTCCCGGTAAAAGAGGAAACACCATATATTTT
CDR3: CASSPDSPGKRGNTIYF

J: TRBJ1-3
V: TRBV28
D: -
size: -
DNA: TGTGCCAGCAGTTTATTTTACGGGGTCAGGAGTGGAAACACCATATATTTT
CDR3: CASSLFYGVRSGNTIYF

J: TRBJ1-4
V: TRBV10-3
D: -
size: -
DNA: TGTGCCACCTCTAATAATGAAAAACTGTTTTTT
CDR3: CATSNNEKLFF

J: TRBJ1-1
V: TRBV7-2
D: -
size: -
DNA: TGTGCCAGCAGCTTAGAGGGGGTGGTCTACACTGAAGCTTTCTTT
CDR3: CASSLEGVVYTEAFF

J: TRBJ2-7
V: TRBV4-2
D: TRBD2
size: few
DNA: TGTGCCAGCAGCTTTCTAGCGGGGGGACGTTACGAGCAGTACTTC
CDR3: CASSFLAGGRYEQYF

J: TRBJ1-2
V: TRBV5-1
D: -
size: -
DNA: TGCGCCAGCAGCTCCTCGCCGGGGGGGCCACCCTTTGGCTACACCTTC
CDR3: CASSSSPGGPPFGYTF

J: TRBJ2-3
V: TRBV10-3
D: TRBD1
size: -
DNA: TGTGCCATCAGTGAGTCGCAACAGGGGGTCCCAGATACGCAGTATTTT
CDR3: CAISESQQGVPDTQYF

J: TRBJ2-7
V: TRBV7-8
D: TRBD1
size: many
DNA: TGTGCCAGCAGCCTAAACAGGGGATACGAGCAGTACTTC
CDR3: CASSLNRGYEQYF

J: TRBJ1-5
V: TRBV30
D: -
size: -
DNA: TGTGCCTGGAGTGTGCGGGGGGGAGCCAGCCCCCAGCATTTT
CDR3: CAWSVRGGASPQHF

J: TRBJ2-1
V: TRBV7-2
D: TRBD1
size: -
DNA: TGTGCCAGCAGCAAGAAGTATTCCGGGACAGGGGGTTACAATGAGCAGTTCTTC
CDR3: CASSKKYSGTGGYNEQFF

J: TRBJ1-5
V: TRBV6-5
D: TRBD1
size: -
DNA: TGTGCCAGCAGTTACTCGAGACAGGGCCCTCAGCCCCAGCATTTT
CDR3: CASSYSRQGPQPQHF

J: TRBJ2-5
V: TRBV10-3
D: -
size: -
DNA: TGTGCCATCAGCCACGGTTCGTTCCCGGTCTTACAAGAGACCCAGTACTTC
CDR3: CAISHGSFPVLQETQYF

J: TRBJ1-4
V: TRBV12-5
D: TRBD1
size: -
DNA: TGTGCTAGTGGTTCGGTCGCGACAGGGAATGAAAAACTGTTTTTT
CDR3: CASGSVATGNEKLFF

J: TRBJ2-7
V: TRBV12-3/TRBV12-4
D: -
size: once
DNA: TGTGCCAGCAGAACGGGACACTCCTACGAGCAGTACTTC
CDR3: CASRTGHSYEQYF

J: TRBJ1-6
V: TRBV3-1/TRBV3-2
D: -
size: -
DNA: TGTGCCAGCAGCCAAGATCTTCTAACAGGGAGCTCCTATAATTCACCCCTCCACTTT
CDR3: CASSQDLLTGSSYNSPLHF

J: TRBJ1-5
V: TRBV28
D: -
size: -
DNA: TGTGCCAGCAGTTTTGCGGGGTTCAATCAGCCCCAGCATTTT
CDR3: CASSFAGFNQPQHF

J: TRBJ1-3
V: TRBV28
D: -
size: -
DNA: TGTGCCAGCAGTTTAAGTGCCGCACTCGGAAACACCATATATTTT
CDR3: CASSLSAALGNTIYF

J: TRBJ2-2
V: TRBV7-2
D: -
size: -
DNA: TGTGCCAGCCGTAGGGAGACCGGGGAGCTGTTTTTT
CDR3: CASRRETGELFF

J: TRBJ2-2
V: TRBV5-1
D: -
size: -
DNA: TGCGCCAGCAGCATATACACCGGGGAGCTGTTTTTT
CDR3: CASSIYTGELFF

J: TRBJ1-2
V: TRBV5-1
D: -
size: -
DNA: TGCGCCAGCGGCGCCGGGGATGGGGTACAATATGGCTACACCTTC
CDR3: CASGAGDGVQYGYTF

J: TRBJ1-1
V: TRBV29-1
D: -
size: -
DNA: TGCAGCGGACTTAGTCGTCTAACTGAAGCTTTCTTT
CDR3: CSGLSRLTEAFF

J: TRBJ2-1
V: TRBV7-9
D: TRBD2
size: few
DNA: TGTGCCAGCAGCTTAGGCGGGCTAGCGGGAGTCAATGAGCAGTTCTTC
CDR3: CASSLGGLAGVNEQFF

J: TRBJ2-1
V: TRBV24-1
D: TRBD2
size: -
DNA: TGTGCCACCAGTGGTCCCGGGACTAGCGGGAAATACAATGAGCAGTTCTTC
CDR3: CATSGPGTSGKYNEQFF

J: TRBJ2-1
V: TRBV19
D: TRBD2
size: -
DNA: TGTGCCAGTAATAAGCCTAGCGGGCTTTACAATGAGCAGTTCTTC
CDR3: CASNKPSGLYNEQFF

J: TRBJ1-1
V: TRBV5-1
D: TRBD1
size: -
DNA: TGCGCCAGCAGCCCCGCAGGGGGGAACACTGAAGCTTTCTTT
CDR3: CASSPAGGNTEAFF

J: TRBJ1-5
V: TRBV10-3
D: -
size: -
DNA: TGTGCCATCTCCGAGGCGGTTCTTGGAGGCAATCAGCCCCAGCATTTT
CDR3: CAISEAVLGGNQPQHF

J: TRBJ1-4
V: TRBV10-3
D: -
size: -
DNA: TGTGCCATCAGTGAGGGCTTGGCCTCAACTAATGAAAAACTGTTTTTT
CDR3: CAISEGLASTNEKLFF

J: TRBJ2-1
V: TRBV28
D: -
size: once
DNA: TGTGCCAGCACAGGAGACAGGTACAATGAGCAGTTCTTC
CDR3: CASTGDRYNEQFF

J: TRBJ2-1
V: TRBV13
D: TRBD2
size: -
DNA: TGTGCCAGCAGCCAGAATTGGGTCGGGGCGGGACTAGCGGGGGGTACCTCCGAGCAGTTCTTC
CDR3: CASSQNWVGAGLAGGTSEQFF

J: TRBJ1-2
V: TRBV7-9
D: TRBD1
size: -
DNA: TGTGCCAGCAGCTACTCCCCCGGGACAGTCTATGGCTACACCTTC
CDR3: CASSYSPGTVYGYTF

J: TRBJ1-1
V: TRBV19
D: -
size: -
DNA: TGTGCCAGTAGTACAAGACAGAACACTGAAGCTTTCTTT
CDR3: CASSTRQNTEAFF

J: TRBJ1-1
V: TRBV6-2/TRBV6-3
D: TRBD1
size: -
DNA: TGTGCCAGCAGTAGGGGACAGGGAATGGTGAACACTGAAGCTTTCTTT
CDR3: CASSRGQGMVNTEAFF

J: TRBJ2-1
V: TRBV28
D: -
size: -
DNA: TGTGCCAGCAGCCTTCAGAGGGGGGGCTCCTACAATGAGCAGTTCTTC
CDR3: CASSLQRGGSYNEQFF

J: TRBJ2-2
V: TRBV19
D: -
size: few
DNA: TGTGCCAGTATGGACACCAACACCGGGGAGCTGTTTTTT
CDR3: CASMDTNTGELFF

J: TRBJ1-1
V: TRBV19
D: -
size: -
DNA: TGTGCCAGTAGCGGAACCCGGAGGATTACGAACACTGAAGCTTTCTTT
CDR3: CASSGTRRITNTEAFF

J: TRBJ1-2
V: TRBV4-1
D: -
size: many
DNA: TGCGCCAGCAGCCAAGATAGAATCCTCCACTATGGCTACACCTTC
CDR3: CASSQDRILHYGYTF

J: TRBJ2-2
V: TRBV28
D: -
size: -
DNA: TGTGCCAGCAGTTTACAGGCCGTGGGGCGGGAGAACACCGGGGAGCTGTTTTTT
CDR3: CASSLQAVGRENTGELFF

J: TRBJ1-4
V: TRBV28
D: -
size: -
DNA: TGTGCCAGCAGTATAAATACAGGGACCTTCGATGAAAAACTGTTTTTT
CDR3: CASSINTGTFDEKLFF

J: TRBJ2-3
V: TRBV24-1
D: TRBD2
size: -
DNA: TGTGCCACCAGTGGGAGGTCAAAGAGCGGGGTGACTAGCACAGATACGCAGTATTTT
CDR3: CATSGRSKSGVTSTDTQYF

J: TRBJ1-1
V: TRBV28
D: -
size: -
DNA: TGTGCCAGCGAGGAGAACACTGAAGCTTTCTTT
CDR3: CASEENTEAFF

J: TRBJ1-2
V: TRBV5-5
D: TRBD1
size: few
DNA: TGTGCCAGCAGCTTGGGACAGGGGGGAGTTGGCTACACCTTC
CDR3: CASSLGQGGVGYTF

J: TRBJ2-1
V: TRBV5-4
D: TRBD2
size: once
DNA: TGTGCCAGCAGCCCACAGGGTCTAGCGGGGGCGCTACAGTTCTTC
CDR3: CASSPQGLAGALQFF

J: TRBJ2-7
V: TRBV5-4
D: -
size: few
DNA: TGTGCCAGCAGCTCCGGGACTGTCACTGAGCAGTACTTC
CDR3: CASSSGTVTEQYF

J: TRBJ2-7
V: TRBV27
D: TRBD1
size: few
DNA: TGTGCCAGCAGTTCGTCCGGGACAGGGTCGGGTGAGCAGTACTTC
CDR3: CASSSSGTGSGEQYF

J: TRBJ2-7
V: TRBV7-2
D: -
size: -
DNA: TGTGCCAGCAGCTTAGGGGACACGTCCTACGAGCAGTACTTC
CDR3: CASSLGDTSYEQYF

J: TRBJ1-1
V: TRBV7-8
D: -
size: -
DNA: TGTGCCAGCAGCTTCCGCCTGGCCAGGGTCACTGAAGCTTTCTTT
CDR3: CASSFRLARVTEAFF

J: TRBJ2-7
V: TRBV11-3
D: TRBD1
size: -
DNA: TGTGCCAGCAGCCGAACACAGGGGTCAAACGAGCAGTACTTC
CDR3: CASSRTQGSNEQYF

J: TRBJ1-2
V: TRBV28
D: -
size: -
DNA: TGTGCCAGCAGTTTTTGGGGCGGCTACACCTTC
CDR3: CASSFWGGYTF

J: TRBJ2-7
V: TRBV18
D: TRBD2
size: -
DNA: TGTGCCAGCTCATTTAAAGCGGGAGAGACCAGCGAGCAGTACTTC
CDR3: CASSFKAGETSEQYF

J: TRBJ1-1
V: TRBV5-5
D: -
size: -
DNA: TGTGCCAGCAGCTTGATGGCAGGAAAGAACACTGAAGCTTTCTTT
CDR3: CASSLMAGKNTEAFF

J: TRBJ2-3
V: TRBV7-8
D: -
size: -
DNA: TGTGCCAGCAGCTTAATAACGGCAGATACGCAGTATTTT
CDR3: CASSLITADTQYF

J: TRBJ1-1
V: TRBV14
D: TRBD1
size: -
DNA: TGTGCCAGCAGCCTCTTTGGGACAGGGCTTGAAGCTTTCTTT
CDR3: CASSLFGTGLEAFF

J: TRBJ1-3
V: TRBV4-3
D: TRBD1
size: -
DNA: TGCGCCAGCAGCCGGTACACAGGGGTAATTGACACCATATATTTT
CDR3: CASSRYTGVIDTIYF

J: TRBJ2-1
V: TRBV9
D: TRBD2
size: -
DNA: TGTGCCAGCAGCGTAGTCTCTAGCGGAGATTACAATGAGCAGTTCTTC
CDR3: CASSVVSSGDYNEQFF

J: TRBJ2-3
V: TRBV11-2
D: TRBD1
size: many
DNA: TGTGCCAGCAGACCCGACAGGGGTTTAACAGATACGCAGTATTTT
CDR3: CASRPDRGLTDTQYF

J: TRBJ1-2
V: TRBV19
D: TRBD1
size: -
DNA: TGTGCCAGTAGTTTGGGTAGATGGGACAGCCGAGTGGCTAACTATGGCTACACCTTC
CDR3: CASSLGRWDSRVANYGYTF

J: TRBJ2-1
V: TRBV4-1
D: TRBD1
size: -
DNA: TGCGCCAGCAGCCTCGGGACAGCGGAGCAGTTCTTC
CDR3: CASSLGTAEQFF

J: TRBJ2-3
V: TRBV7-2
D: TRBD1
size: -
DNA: TGTGCCAGCAGCTTGACGACAGGGGTTAATACAGATACGCAGTATTTT
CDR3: CASSLTTGVNTDTQYF

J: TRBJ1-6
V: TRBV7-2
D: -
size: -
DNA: TGTGCCAGCAGCGGGGTGGGGGCAGGTAATTCACCCCTCCACTTT
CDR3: CASSGVGAGNSPLHF

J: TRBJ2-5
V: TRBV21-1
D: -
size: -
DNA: TGTGCCAGCAGGGGGGGTTGGAAGGAGACCCAGTACTTC
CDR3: CASRGGWKETQYF